Listed here is a single T cell receptor beta chain. These data come from a study of blood T cell repertoires in COVID-19. Study summary: PBMCs, B-cell-depleted T cells, or T cells provided the cDNA or gDNA that made up the material.

Deletions cut 5 bases from V and 3 bases from J, with 19 bases between. Germline CDR1 reads SGHNT; CDR2 reads YENEEA. This CDR3 comprises 16 residues. Methods used by the authors: It was from reference gene primer amplification that nucleated cell counts were estimated. Assay used: immunoSEQ multiplex PCR; TCRdb lists only in-frame clones, some missing. D and trimming were read from the DNA, whereas the V and J calls and clone size are those reported in that table. The sample lists over 45,000 clones, 90% to 95% occurring once. Sequenced: peripheral blood. The sequence was obtained from a middle-aged man with acute or convalescent COVID-19. This chain joins TRBV11-3 and TRBJ2-5, with TRBD1 as a possible D gene (6 bases). The CDR3 coding sequence is TGTGCCAGCAGCGGAGAGATGGTGGCAGGGGAAGAGACCCAGTACTTC. Residues: CASSGEMVAGEETQYF.